This note documents a single T cell receptor (beta chain) sequence. This specimen belongs to a study of T-cell reconstitution after alpha-beta-depleted transplantation in children. Unique molecular identifiers were incorporated when the TCRbeta library was constructed. TCRdb reprocessed the PCR reads via MiXCR and lists one record per CDR3 protein. The sample yields 640,000 or so distinct CDR3 sequences, 16% seen once. The specimen comprised PBMCs from the stem cell graft donor, sampled from the stem cell graft. This TCR was recovered from a human donor who donated a stem cell graft to a child with acute myeloid leukemia.

In nucleotides, the CDR3 is TGTGCCAGCAGTTCAACCGGGACTAGCGGAACCGGGGAGCTGTTTTTT. Translation gives CASSSTGTSGTGELFF. The chain combines TRBV5-5 with TRBJ2-2; the match to TRBD2 covers 11 bases. The V gene end was trimmed by 5 bases and the J gene end by 5 bases; junction bases not matched to a gene: 8. This CDR3 comprises 16 residues. The germline CDR1 and CDR2 sequences are SGHKS and YYEKEE (reference sequence).